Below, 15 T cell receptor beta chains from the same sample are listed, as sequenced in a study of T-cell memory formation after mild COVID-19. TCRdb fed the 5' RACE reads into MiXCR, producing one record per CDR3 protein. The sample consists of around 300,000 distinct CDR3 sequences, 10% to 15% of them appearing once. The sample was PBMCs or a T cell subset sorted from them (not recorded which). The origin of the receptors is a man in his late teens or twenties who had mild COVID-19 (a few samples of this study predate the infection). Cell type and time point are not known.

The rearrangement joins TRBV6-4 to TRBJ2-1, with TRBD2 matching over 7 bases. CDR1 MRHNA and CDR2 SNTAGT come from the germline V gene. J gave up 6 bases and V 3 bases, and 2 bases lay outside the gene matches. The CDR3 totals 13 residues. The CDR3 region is CASSETSSNEQFF. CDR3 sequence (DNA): TGTGCCAGCAGTGAGACTAGCAGCAATGAGCAGTTCTTC.

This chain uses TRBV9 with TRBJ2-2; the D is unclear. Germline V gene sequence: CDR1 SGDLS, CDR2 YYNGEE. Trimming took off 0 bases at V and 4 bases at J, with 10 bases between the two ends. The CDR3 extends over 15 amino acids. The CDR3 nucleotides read TGTGCCAGCAGCGTAGAGACTTCTGGCACCGGGGAGCTGTTTTTT. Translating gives CASSVETSGTGELFF.

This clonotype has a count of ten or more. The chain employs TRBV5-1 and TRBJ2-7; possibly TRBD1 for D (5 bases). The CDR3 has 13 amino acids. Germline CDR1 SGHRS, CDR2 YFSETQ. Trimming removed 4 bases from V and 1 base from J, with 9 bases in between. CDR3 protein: CASSPDNSYEQYF. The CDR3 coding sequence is TGCGCCAGCAGCCCGGACAATTCCTACGAGCAGTACTTC.

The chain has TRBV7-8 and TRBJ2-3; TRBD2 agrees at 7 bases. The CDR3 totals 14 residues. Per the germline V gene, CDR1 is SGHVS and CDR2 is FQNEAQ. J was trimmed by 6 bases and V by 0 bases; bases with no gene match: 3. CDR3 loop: CASSLATSSDTQYF. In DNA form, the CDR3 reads TGTGCCAGCAGCTTAGCGACTAGCTCGGATACGCAGTATTTT.

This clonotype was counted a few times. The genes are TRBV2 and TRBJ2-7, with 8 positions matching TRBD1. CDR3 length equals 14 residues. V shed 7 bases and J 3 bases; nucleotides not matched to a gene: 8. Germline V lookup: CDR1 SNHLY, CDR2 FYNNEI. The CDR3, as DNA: TGTGCCAGCACCTCCGGACAGGGAGTCTACGAGCAGTACGTC. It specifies CASTSGQGVYEQYV.

Here the CDR3 DNA reads TGCGCCAGCAGCCAAGTGGCGGGGAACACAGATACGCAGTATTTT. As protein: CASSQVAGNTDTQYF. The chain is built from TRBV4-1 and TRBJ2-3, with TRBD2 as a possible D gene (6 bases). Germline V CDR1 and CDR2: MGHRA, YSYEKL. This CDR3 comprises 15 residues. Trimming removed 1 base from V and 2 bases from J, with 10 bases in between.

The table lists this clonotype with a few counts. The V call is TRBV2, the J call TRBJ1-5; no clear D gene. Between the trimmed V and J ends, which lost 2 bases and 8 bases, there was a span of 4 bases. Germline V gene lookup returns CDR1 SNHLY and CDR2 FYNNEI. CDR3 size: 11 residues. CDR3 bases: TGTGCCAGCAGTGAATCGGAGCCCCAGCATTTT. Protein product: CASSESEPQHF. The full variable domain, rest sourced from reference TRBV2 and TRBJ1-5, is EPEVTQTPSHQVTQMGQEVILRCVPISNHLYFYWYRQILGQKVEFLVSFYNNEISEKSEIFDDQFSVERPDGSNFTLKIRSTKLEDSAMYFCASSESEPQHFGDGTRLSIL.

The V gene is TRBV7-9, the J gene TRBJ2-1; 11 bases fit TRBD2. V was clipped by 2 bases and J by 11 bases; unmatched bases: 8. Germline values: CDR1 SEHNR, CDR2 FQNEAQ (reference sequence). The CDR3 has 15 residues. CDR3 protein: CASSLYSGGGSQQFF. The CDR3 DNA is TGTGCCAGCAGCTTATATAGCGGGGGGGGAAGCCAGCAGTTCTTC.

The CDR3 here is CASSWEGAMPPETQYF. The CDR3 DNA sequence: TGTGCCAGCAGCTGGGAAGGGGCTATGCCTCCGGAGACCCAGTACTTC. The chain links TRBV5-6 to TRBJ2-5; D possibly corresponds to TRBD1 (5 bases). This CDR3 region has 16 residues. Germline CDR1 reads SGHDT; CDR2 reads YYEEEE. V was shortened by 3 bases and J by 5 bases, with 20 bases between the two germline ends.

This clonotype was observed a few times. The CDR3 reads CASSPGGGGIHAETQYF. The CDR3 DNA follows: TGTGCCAGCAGCCCAGGGGGCGGAGGGATCCATGCGGAGACCCAGTACTTC. This chain joins TRBV7-3 and TRBJ2-5, with TRBD1 matching over 8 bases. CDR1 and CDR2 from the germline V gene are SGHTA and FQGTGA. This CDR3 contains 17 residues. With V trimmed by 5 bases and J by 5 bases, 16 bases remained unmatched.

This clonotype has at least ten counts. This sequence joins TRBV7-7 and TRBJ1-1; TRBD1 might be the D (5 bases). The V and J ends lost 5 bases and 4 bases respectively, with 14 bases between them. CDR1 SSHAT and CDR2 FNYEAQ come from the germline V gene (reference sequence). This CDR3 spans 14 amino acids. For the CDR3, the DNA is TGTGCCAGCAGCCCGCTGGGTGGGGCCACTGAAGCTTTCTTT. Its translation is CASSPLGGATEAFF.

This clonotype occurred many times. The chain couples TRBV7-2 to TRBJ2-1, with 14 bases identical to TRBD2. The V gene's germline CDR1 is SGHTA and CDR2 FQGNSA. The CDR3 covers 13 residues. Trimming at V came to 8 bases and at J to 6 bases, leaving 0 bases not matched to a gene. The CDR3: CASGTSGGNEQFF. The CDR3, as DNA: TGTGCCAGCGGGACTAGCGGGGGCAATGAGCAGTTCTTC.

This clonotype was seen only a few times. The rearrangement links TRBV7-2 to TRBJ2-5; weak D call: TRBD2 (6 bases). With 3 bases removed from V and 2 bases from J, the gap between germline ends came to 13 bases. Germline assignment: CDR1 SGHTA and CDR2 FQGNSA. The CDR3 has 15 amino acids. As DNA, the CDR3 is TGTGCCAGCAGCTTTGAGGTCGCGGGGCAAGAGACCCAGTACTTC. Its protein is CASSFEVAGQETQYF.

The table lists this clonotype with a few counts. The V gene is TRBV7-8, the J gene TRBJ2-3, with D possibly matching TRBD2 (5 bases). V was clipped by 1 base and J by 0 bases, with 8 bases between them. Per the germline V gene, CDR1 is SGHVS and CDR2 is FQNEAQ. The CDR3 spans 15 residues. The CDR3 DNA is TGTGCCAGCAGCTTAGTGGCGGGCAGCACAGATACGCAGTATTTT. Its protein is CASSLVAGSTDTQYF.

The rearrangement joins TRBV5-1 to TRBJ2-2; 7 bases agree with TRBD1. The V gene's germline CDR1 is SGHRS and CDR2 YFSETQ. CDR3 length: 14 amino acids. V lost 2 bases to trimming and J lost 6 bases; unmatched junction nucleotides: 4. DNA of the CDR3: TGCGCCAGCAGCTTAGAGCAGGGGGCCGGGGAGCTGTTTTTT. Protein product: CASSLEQGAGELFF. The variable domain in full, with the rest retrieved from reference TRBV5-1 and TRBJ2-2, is KAGVTQTPRYLIKTRGQQVTLSCSPISGHRSVSWYQQTPGQGLQFLFEYFSETQRNKGNFPGRFSGRQFSNSRSEMNVSTLELGDSALYLCASSLEQGAGELFFGEGSRLTVL.